This entry features one T cell receptor (beta chain) sequence. Time point given: baseline pretreatment blood. The treatment here: 15 Gy SBRT to primary tumor, nephrectomy 4 weeks later. CDR3 length equals 14 residues. From germline, CDR1 is GTSNPN and CDR2 SVGIG (reference sequence). With V trimmed by 6 bases and J by 1 base, 3 bases remained unmatched. This sample stems from a study of radiation and T cells in renal cell carcinoma. The repertoire was sequenced with immunoSEQ multiplex PCR; TCRdb's copy has only in-frame clones and lacks some. The table shows tens of thousands of clones, with 70% to 80% occurring only once.

The V gene is TRBV30, the J gene TRBJ2-1, with 10 bases matching TRBD2. This sequence originates from a man aged 55 to 70 with renal cell carcinoma. The material was blood, obtained from a patient whose treatment included radiotherapy and nephrectomy. Written as DNA, the CDR3 is TGTGCCTGCCGACTAGCGGGTTCCTACAATGAGCAGTTCTTC. This gives the protein CACRLAGSYNEQFF.